This T cell receptor (beta chain) was recorded in a study of beta chain features in type 1 diabetes. V was trimmed by 1 base and J by 7 bases, leaving 20 bases between them. This CDR3 is 17 amino acids long. Per the germline V gene, CDR1 is MGHRA and CDR2 is YSYEKL. TCRB transcripts that were expressed got sequenced, as all of the isolated RNA had been reverse transcribed. TCRdb's copy holds only in-frame clones and misses some; the assay was immunoSEQ multiplex PCR. This sample yields about 620,000 clones, of which roughly 16% are seen a single time; about 0.097% belongs to the top ten. The sample was naive CD4+ T cells from blood. The receptor's source is a man younger than 35 in good health. The chain has TRBV4-1 and TRBJ2-4, with D possibly being TRBD1 or TRBD2 (5 bases each). The CDR3 sequence is CASSQASTPRGVNIQYF. CDR3 nucleotides: TGCGCCAGCAGCCAAGCATCGACCCCCAGAGGGGTGAACATTCAGTACTTC.